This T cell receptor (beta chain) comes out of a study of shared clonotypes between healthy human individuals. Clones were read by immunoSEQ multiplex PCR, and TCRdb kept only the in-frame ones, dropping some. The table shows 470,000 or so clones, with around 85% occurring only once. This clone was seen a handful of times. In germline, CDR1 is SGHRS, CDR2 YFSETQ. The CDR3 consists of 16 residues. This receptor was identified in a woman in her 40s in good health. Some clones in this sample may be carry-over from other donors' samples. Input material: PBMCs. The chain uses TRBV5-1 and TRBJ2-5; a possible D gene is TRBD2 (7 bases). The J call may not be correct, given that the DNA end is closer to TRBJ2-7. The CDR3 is CASSWGGKQGLYEQYF. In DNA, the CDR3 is TGCGCCAGCAGCTGGGGGGGTAAACAGGGTCTCTACGAGCAGTACTTC.